This record covers a single T cell receptor (beta chain). This clone was recorded once. Its antigen target is currently unknown. Base qualities are not recorded, but no much larger clone differs from it by a single base. The immunoSEQ Assay, a bias-controlled multiplex PCR, was used to amplify TCRbeta CDR3 regions from genomic DNA. Concerning the study's data processing: Within the assay, amplification of reference gene primers was used to estimate how many nucleated cells each sample contained. Sequence reads were collapsed and filtered to measure the absolute abundance of every unique TCRbeta CDR3 rearrangement. For each sample, productive Simpson clonality was calculated as the square root of Simpson's diversity index across productive rearrangements. TCRdb limited this immuneACCESS table to in-frame rearrangements with V and J called. A share of clones is missing; checked studies link under half to unresolved V genes, and the rest is unexplained. That table supplies the V and J calls and clone size; D and trimming were determined from the DNA. This sample is represented by about half a million clones; approximately 92% of them were singletons. The ten largest clones add up to roughly 0.9% of the sample.

The data are from a study of blood T cell repertoires in COVID-19 (dated by TCRdb to about 2020). About the study as a whole: Samples from collaborators originated in the United States, Italy and Spain and spanned both the acute and convalescent phases of COVID-19. The dataset comprised deeply sampled blood TCRbeta repertoires from subjects exposed to, actively infected with, or recovered from COVID-19. Samples were obtained from the ongoing ImmuneRACE study (first 160 participants) and from 1,254 subjects provided by 6 global collaborators. Nearly every sample came with metadata listing a de-identified subject ID, COVID-19 status, age in years and sex. HLA class I and class II types, where available, came from metadata supplied by the sample provider rather than from assay-based typing. The repertoires were released in a freely available public database meant as a resource for research on the immune response to SARS-CoV-2. The material from the prospective study consisted of cDNA or gDNA derived from T cells, B-cell-depleted T cells, or PBMCs.

What the study reported, not specific to this receptor: How much clinical and demographic metadata was included differed by source and by participant, and the metadata was provided uncurated.

In Seattle, one collaborating source enrolled patients while the infection was active and tracked those patients longitudinally over the course of disease. Collaborating institutions collected whole blood in K2EDTA tubes following their own protocols. Collaborator samples were shipped for TCRbeta analysis as frozen whole blood, isolated PBMCs, or DNA extracted from either sample type. The junction carries 8 bases between V and J, which are trimmed by 3 bases and 2 bases respectively. The CDR3 runs 15 residues from the cysteine to the phenylalanine. Here the CDR3 DNA is all that survives: 45 bases in frame from base 1. CDR1 and CDR2 are read off the germline V gene as MGHDK and SYGVNS.

The chain is encoded by TRBV25-1 joined to TRBJ2-6; tentative D gene TRBD2, with 6 bases matching. Material for sequencing was peripheral blood. The TCR was taken from a man aged 18 to 29 with COVID-19, enrolled during active disease. The nucleotide sequence reads as follows: TGTGCCAGCAGTGATCGCGGGGCTGGGGCCAACGTCCTGACTTTC. This translates into CASSDRGAGANVLTF.